This T cell receptor beta chain was recorded in a study of CD8+ T cells in alopecia areata. Study overall: Oral tofacitinib, 5 to 10 mg twice daily, was given in an open-label trial. Study-wide results and limits: An increase in clonality over normal scalp was evident in lesional scalp, especially alopecia totalis/universalis.

Sorted populations comprised CD4+ and CD8+ T cells obtained from PBMCs. The sample holds a few counts of this clone. Its target is unknown. CDR1 SNHLY and CDR2 FYNNEI come from the germline V gene. V was trimmed by 6 bases and J by 3 bases, leaving 21 bases between them. This CDR3 has 17 residues. Reverse transcription of extracted RNA yielded cDNA, which provided the sequencing template. Produced via immunoSEQ multiplex PCR; TCRdb's table is partial and in-frame only. Of 220,000 or so clones listed, 57% are singletons. Sequencing was performed on CD4+ T cells sorted from blood, taken at week 0. The source is a human donor with alopecia areata. The V and J genes are TRBV2 and TRBJ2-1; D may correspond to TRBD1 or TRBD2 (5 bases each). Here the CDR3 reads CASSPRLQGDFYNEQFF. CDR3 sequence (DNA): TGTGCCAGCAGCCCCCGACTTCAGGGAGACTTCTACAATGAGCAGTTCTTC. Drawing the rest from reference TRBV2 and TRBJ2-1, the complete variable domain is EPEVTQTPSHQVTQMGQEVILRCVPISNHLYFYWYRQILGQKVEFLVSFYNNEISEKSEIFDDQFSVERPDGSNFTLKIRSTKLEDSAMYFCASSPRLQGDFYNEQFFGPGTRLTVL.